The next 8 T cell receptor beta chains were all read from a single sample in a study of CD8 T cells in Susac syndrome (dated by TCRdb to about 2019). Receptor libraries were prepared by the immunoSEQ multiplex PCR assay. RNA was extracted using the RNeasy kit, and about 0.45 to 1 ug of the RNA was reverse transcribed with random hexamers. The raw public data were reprocessed by TCRdb itself: fastp quality trimming at Q25, MiXCR clonotype calling, in-frame beta chains only. All rows with the same CDR3 protein become a single entry with the most common DNA and genes. Present in this sample are about 120,000 distinct CDR3 sequences, around 94% of which were seen just once. The ten largest clones capture about 0.19% of the sample. Sequenced sample: CD8+ T cells from PBMCs. These receptors were taken from a human donor with Susac syndrome.

The genes are TRBV2 and TRBJ2-7; 9 bases fit TRBD1. The V gene end was trimmed by 6 bases and the J gene end by 2 bases; junction bases not matched to a gene: 2. The CDR3 is 13 residues long. The V gene's germline CDR1 is SNHLY and CDR2 FYNNEI. The CDR3 DNA is TGTGCCAGCAGGGACAGGGGTCCCTACGAGCAGTACTTC. The encoded protein is CASRDRGPYEQYF.

The chain couples TRBV9 to TRBJ2-1; D remains unclear. The CDR3 contains 13 residues. Per the germline V gene, CDR1 is SGDLS and CDR2 is YYNGEE. V was pared by 6 bases and J by 1 base, with 8 bases between. CDR3 protein: CASNQESYNEQFF. As DNA, the CDR3 is TGTGCCAGCAACCAGGAGTCCTACAATGAGCAGTTCTTC.

CDR3 nucleotide sequence: TGCAGTGCTAGAGATCTCAGGGAGAACGGGGAGCTGTTTTTT. Its translation is CSARDLRENGELFF. V and J are TRBV20-1 and TRBJ2-2; D tentatively reads TRBD1 or TRBD2 (5 bases each). The V and J ends lost 0 bases and 7 bases respectively, with 12 bases between them. The germline V gene encodes CDR1 DFQATT and CDR2 SNEGSKA (reference sequence). The CDR3 runs to 14 residues.

The chain couples TRBV30 to TRBJ2-3; the match to TRBD2 covers 9 bases. This CDR3 spans 14 amino acids. Germline loops: CDR1 GTSNPN, CDR2 SVGIG (reference sequence). V was clipped by 6 bases and J by 1 base; unmatched bases: 5. DNA of the CDR3: TGTGCCTGCGCTGGCGGGAGGGGCACAGATACGCAGTATTTT. Translating gives CACAGGRGTDTQYF.

The chain joins TRBV4-1 to TRBJ1-5; D unresolved. This CDR3 region has 16 residues. Germline lookup yields CDR1 MGHRA and CDR2 YSYEKL. The ends were cut back, 1 base at V and 1 base at J, with 11 bases in the middle. The CDR3 reads CASSQGEGWSNQPQHF. The CDR3 DNA reads TGCGCCAGCAGCCAAGGGGAAGGATGGAGCAATCAGCCCCAGCATTTT.

The chain combines TRBV7-8 with TRBJ2-1, with TRBD2 identical over 8 bases. With V trimmed by 2 bases and J by 0 bases, 3 bases remained unmatched. The CDR3 totals 16 residues. From germline, CDR1 is SGHVS and CDR2 FQNEAQ. As DNA, the CDR3 is TGTGCCAGCAGCTTAATGAGCGGGAGCTCCTACAATGAGCAGTTCTTC. It yields the protein CASSLMSGSSYNEQFF.

This sequence joins TRBV9 and TRBJ1-1; D is perhaps TRBD1 (5 bases). The germline gives CDR1 SGDLS, CDR2 YYNGEE. V was cut by 3 bases and J by 6 bases, with 12 bases left in between. The length of the CDR3 is 13 residues. CDR3 protein: CASSGRDEAEAFF. CDR3 coding DNA: TGTGCCAGCAGCGGCCGGGACGAGGCTGAAGCTTTCTTT.

The chain recombines TRBV9 with TRBJ1-2; 9 nucleotides line up with TRBD1. Germline-derived CDR1 and CDR2 are SGDLS and YYNGEE. V shed 4 bases and J 10 bases; nucleotides not matched to a gene: 8. The CDR3 length is 13 residues. The CDR3, as DNA: TGTGCCAGCAGCCACCGGGACAGGGTATCCTACACCTTC. Amino acids: CASSHRDRVSYTF.